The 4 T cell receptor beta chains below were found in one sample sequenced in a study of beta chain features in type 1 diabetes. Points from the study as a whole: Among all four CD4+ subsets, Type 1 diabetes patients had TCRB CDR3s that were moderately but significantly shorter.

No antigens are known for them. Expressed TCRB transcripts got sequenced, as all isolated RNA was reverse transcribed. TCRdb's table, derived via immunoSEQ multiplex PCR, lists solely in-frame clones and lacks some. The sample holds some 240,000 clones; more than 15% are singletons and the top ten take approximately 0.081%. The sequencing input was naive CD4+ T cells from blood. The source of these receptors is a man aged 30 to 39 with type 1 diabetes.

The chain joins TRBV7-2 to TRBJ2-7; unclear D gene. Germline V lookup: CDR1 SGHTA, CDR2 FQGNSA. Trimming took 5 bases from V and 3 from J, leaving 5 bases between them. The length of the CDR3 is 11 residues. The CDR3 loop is CASSGHYEQYF. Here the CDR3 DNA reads TGTGCCAGCAGCGGTCACTACGAGCAGTACTTC. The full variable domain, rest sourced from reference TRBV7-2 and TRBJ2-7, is GAGVSQSPSNKVTEKGKDVELRCDPISGHTALYWYRQSLGQGLEFLIYFQGNSAPDKSGLPSDRFSAERTGGSVSTLTIQRTQQEDSAVYLCASSGHYEQYFGPGTRLTVT.

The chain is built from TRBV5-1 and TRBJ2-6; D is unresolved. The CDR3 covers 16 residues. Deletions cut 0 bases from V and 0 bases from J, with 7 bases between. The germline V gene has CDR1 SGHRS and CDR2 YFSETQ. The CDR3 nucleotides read TGCGCCAGCAGCTTGGCTGGGCACTCTGGGGCCAACGTCCTGACTTTC. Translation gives CASSLAGHSGANVLTF.

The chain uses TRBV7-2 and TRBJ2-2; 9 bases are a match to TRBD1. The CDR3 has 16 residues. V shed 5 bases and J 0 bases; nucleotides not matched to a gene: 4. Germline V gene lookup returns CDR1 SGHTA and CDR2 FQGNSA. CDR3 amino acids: CASSTRQGANTGELFF. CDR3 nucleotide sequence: TGTGCCAGCAGCACCCGACAGGGGGCGAACACCGGGGAGCTGTTTTTT. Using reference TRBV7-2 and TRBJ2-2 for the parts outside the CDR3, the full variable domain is GAGVSQSPSNKVTEKGKDVELRCDPISGHTALYWYRQSLGQGLEFLIYFQGNSAPDKSGLPSDRFSAERTGGSVSTLTIQRTQQEDSAVYLCASSTRQGANTGELFFGEGSRLTVL.

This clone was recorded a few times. The CDR3, as DNA: TGTGCCAGCAGCTCCGACCCCCTAGCGGGAGGTACCTACAATGAGCAGTTCTTC. Amino acid sequence: CASSSDPLAGGTYNEQFF. The genes are TRBV7-2 and TRBJ2-1; 11 bases are shared with TRBD2. This CDR3 contains 18 residues. With V trimmed by 4 bases and J by 2 bases, 10 bases remained unmatched. CDR1 and CDR2 from the germline V gene are SGHTA and FQGNSA.